The 20 T cell receptor beta chains in this list originate from one sample, sequenced in a study of T cells in localized non-small cell lung cancer. Libraries were prepared by immunoSEQ multiplex PCR; TCRdb keeps only in-frame clonotypes and omits some of them. The table has tens of thousands of clones, approximately 90% seen once; the top ten hold around 7%. The source material was peripheral blood, sampled before any cancer treatment. The receptors derive from a female donor at least 60 years old with stage I lung adenocarcinoma.

The V gene is TRBV9, the J gene TRBJ1-1, with D unclear. Trimming pared 4 bases from V and 0 bases from J, leaving 10 bases between. The V gene's germline CDR1 is SGDLS and CDR2 YYNGEE. The CDR3 consists of 14 residues. CDR3 DNA: TGTGCCAGCAGCCCACGGGGAATGAACACTGAAGCTTTCTTT. Its translation: CASSPRGMNTEAFF.

The chain has TRBV7-9 and TRBJ2-1; 9 positions match TRBD2. The trim removed 3 bases at V and 8 bases at J, leaving 5 bases unmatched. The CDR3 has 14 amino acids. Germline values: CDR1 SEHNR, CDR2 FQNEAQ (reference sequence). CDR3 in amino acids: CASSLAGGRDEQFF. CDR3 coding DNA: TGTGCCAGCAGCTTGGCGGGGGGGCGCGATGAGCAGTTCTTC.

The gene calls are TRBV9 and TRBJ2-3; tentatively, D is TRBD1 or TRBD2 (6 bases each). This CDR3 is built from 16 residues. Germline CDR1 SGDLS, CDR2 YYNGEE. Trimming left V 2 bases short and J 0 bases short, with 13 bases between. The CDR3 DNA reads TGTGCCAGCAGCGTCCTTTCGGGGGCTAGCACAGATACGCAGTATTTT. Translated: CASSVLSGASTDTQYF.

CDR3 bases: TGCGCCAGCAGCCAAGATCGGTATCCGGGACCGAAAAACTATGGCTACACCTTC. It encodes CASSQDRYPGPKNYGYTF. V is TRBV4-1 and J is TRBJ1-2; the D gene is possibly TRBD1 (5 bases). CDR3 size: 18 residues. The V end lost 0 bases, the J end lost 2 bases, and 19 bases lay between the germline ends. Germline V lookup: CDR1 MGHRA, CDR2 YSYEKL.

The chain carries TRBV19 and TRBJ2-3; D is unclear. V lost 5 bases and J lost 0, with 15 bases in between. The CDR3 length is 16 residues. Germline CDR1 is LNHDA and CDR2 is SQIVND (reference sequence). CDR3 DNA: TGTGCCAGTAGTCTCACCCTGGGGTCTAGCACAGATACGCAGTATTTT. As protein: CASSLTLGSSTDTQYF.

The CDR3 DNA is TGCGCCAGCAGCTTGGATCTAGCGGGGGGGCGTGAGCAGTTCTTC. Translation: CASSLDLAGGREQFF. The chain recombines TRBV5-1 with TRBJ2-1, with 12 positions matching TRBD2. V was pared by 0 bases and J by 9 bases, with 4 bases of the junction left unmatched. The CDR3 sequence is 15 residues long. The germline V gene encodes CDR1 SGHRS and CDR2 YFSETQ. Using reference TRBV5-1 and TRBJ2-1 for the parts outside the CDR3, the full variable domain is KAGVTQTPRYLIKTRGQQVTLSCSPISGHRSVSWYQQTPGQGLQFLFEYFSETQRNKGNFPGRFSGRQFSNSRSEMNVSTLELGDSALYLCASSLDLAGGREQFFGPGTRLTVL.

The chain uses TRBV2 and TRBJ1-1; possibly TRBD1 for D (6 bases). Germline V CDR1 and CDR2: SNHLY, FYNNEI. V lost 6 bases to trimming and J lost 6 bases, with 14 bases between them. There are 13 residues in the CDR3. The CDR3 region has the DNA TGTGCCAGCAGGGAACAGGGTTTCGCTGAAGCTTTCTTT. This translates into CASREQGFAEAFF.

A single count supports this clone. This CDR3 reads CASSSRGTGNTIYF. The CDR3 coding sequence is TGTGCCAGCAGCTCCCGGGGGACTGGAAACACCATATATTTT. The chain recombines TRBV6-5 with TRBJ1-3; tentatively, D is TRBD1 (5 bases). V lost 6 bases and J 2 bases, leaving 11 bases between the germline ends. The germline V gene encodes CDR1 MNHEY and CDR2 SVGAGI. The CDR3 is 14 residues long.

The genes are TRBV7-2 and TRBJ2-3, with 12 bases lining up with TRBD2. Germline V gene sequence: CDR1 SGHTA, CDR2 FQGNSA. The V segment lost 3 bases and the J segment 5 bases; nucleotides outside the gene matches: 6. This CDR3 has 16 residues. The CDR3 reads CASSFRLAGAGDTQYF. CDR3 bases: TGTGCCAGCAGCTTTCGACTAGCGGGGGCGGGAGATACGCAGTATTTT.

V usage is TRBV9 and J usage is TRBJ1-6; D ambiguous. The CDR3 totals 12 residues. With 2 bases removed from V and 9 bases from J, the gap between germline ends came to 6 bases. The germline V gene has CDR1 SGDLS and CDR2 YYNGEE. In DNA, the CDR3 is TGTGCCAGCAGCGTTGCGGGTTCACCCCTCCACTTT. Amino acids: CASSVAGSPLHF.

CDR3 protein: CASSSPRRGALNQPQHF. The CDR3 DNA reads as TGTGCCAGCAGCTCACCCCGGAGGGGGGCTTTAAATCAGCCCCAGCATTTT. The rearrangement uses TRBV7-8 and TRBJ1-5; tentative D call: TRBD1 (6 bases). V was clipped by 4 bases and J by 4 bases, with 20 bases between them. Germline-derived CDR1 and CDR2 are SGHVS and FQNEAQ. This CDR3 has 17 amino acids.

V gene TRBV5-1 combines with J gene TRBJ2-7, with TRBD2 matching 8 bases. The CDR3 spans 17 residues. V shed 2 bases, J shed 3 bases, and the junction held 13 bases outside the gene matches. CDR1 is SGHRS, CDR2 YFSETQ, per germline. DNA of the CDR3: TGCGCCAGCAGCTTTCTGATGGGCCAGCGGGGGAACTACGAGCAGTACGTC. Translation: CASSFLMGQRGNYEQYV.

The chain uses TRBV5-4 and TRBJ1-1; D is possibly TRBD1 (5 bases). CDR3 length: 16 amino acids. Trimming took off 4 bases at V and 3 bases at J, with 19 bases between the two ends. From germline, CDR1 is SGHNT and CDR2 YYREEE (reference sequence). This chain's CDR3 is CASSLAGGRADTEAFF. CDR3 nucleotides: TGTGCCAGCAGCCTCGCGGGGGGAAGGGCAGACACTGAAGCTTTCTTT.

The chain recombines TRBV11-3 with TRBJ2-1; 11 nucleotides align to TRBD1. In germline, CDR1 is SGHNT, CDR2 YENEEA. This CDR3 contains 13 residues. J was trimmed by 15 bases and V by 8 bases; bases with no gene match: 12. As DNA, the CDR3 is TGTGCCAGCGCCGCAGGGGTGGACAGGGGGCTGTTCTTC. Translated: CASAAGVDRGLFF.

The count of this clone is one. CDR3 nucleotide sequence: TGTGCCAGCAGTTACTCCTCGGGCAGTATGGGCTATGGCTACACCTTC. Encoded protein: CASSYSSGSMGYGYTF. The chain links TRBV6-5 to TRBJ1-2; unclear D gene. From germline, CDR1 is MNHEY and CDR2 SVGAGI. The CDR3 is made up of 16 amino acids. V lost 0 bases and J 4 bases, leaving 15 bases between the germline ends.

The J gene is TRBJ2-5, the V gene TRBV19; the D gene is possibly TRBD2 (5 bases). Trimming pared 2 bases from V and 5 bases from J, leaving 15 bases between. The CDR3 totals 15 residues. CDR1 is LNHDA and CDR2 is SQIVND in the germline V gene (reference sequence). The CDR3 coding sequence is TGTGCCAGTAGTATATCGCTTCTCGGCGGGGAGACCCAGTACTTC. Residues: CASSISLLGGETQYF.

This clone was observed a single time. This chain links TRBV5-4 with TRBJ1-1; D not resolved. CDR1 SGHNT and CDR2 YYREEE come from the germline V gene (reference sequence). CDR3 length equals 14 residues. The V gene lost 2 bases and the J gene lost 1 base, with 9 bases spanning the gap. The CDR3 coding sequence is TGTGCCAGCAGCTTAGACGGACGGAACACTGAAGCTTTCTTT. Translating gives CASSLDGRNTEAFF.

The genes are TRBV5-1 and TRBJ2-5; D might be TRBD2 (6 bases). The germline gives CDR1 SGHRS, CDR2 YFSETQ. V gave up 0 bases and J gave up 1 base, with 13 bases separating them. The CDR3 contains 16 residues. The DNA for the CDR3 is TGCGCCAGCAGCTTGGGGGGACTCTCCCCCCAAGAGACCCAGTACTTC. Encoded protein: CASSLGGLSPQETQYF.

The rearrangement uses TRBV2 and TRBJ1-5; unclear D gene. The CDR3 consists of 14 residues. V gave up 1 base and J gave up 4 bases, with 8 bases separating them. From germline, CDR1 is SNHLY and CDR2 FYNNEI. The CDR3: CASSEGAVNQPQHF. CDR3 nucleotide sequence: TGTGCCAGCAGTGAAGGGGCAGTAAATCAGCCCCAGCATTTT.

The chain's CDR3 is CASSAEAGGDLLFF. CDR3 sequence (DNA): TGTGCCAGCAGTGCCGAGGCCGGGGGGGACCTCCTGTTTTTT. The chain carries TRBV2 and TRBJ1-4, with a weak D call TRBD1 (5 bases). This CDR3 has 14 residues. Trimming removed 4 bases from V and 14 bases from J, with 20 bases in between. Germline assignment: CDR1 SNHLY and CDR2 FYNNEI.